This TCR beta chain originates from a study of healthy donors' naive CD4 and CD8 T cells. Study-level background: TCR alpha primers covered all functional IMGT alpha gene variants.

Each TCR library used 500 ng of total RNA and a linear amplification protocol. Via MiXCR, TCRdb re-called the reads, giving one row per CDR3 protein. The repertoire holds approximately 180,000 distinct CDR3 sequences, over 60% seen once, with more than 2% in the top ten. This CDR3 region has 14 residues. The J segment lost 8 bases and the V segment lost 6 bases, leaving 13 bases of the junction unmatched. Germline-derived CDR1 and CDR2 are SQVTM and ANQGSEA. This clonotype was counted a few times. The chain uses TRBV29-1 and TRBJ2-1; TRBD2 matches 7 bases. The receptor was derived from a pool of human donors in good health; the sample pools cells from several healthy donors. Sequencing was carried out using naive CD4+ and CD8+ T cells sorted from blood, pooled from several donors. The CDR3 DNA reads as TGCAGCGTCGCGCCCCAAGGCCTAGCGGATGAGCAGTTCTTC. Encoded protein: CSVAPQGLADEQFF.